What follows describes a single TCR beta chain. This clonotype occurred many times. There is no known antigen for this receptor. No much larger clone exists at a distance of one base, and base qualities are not known. This record belongs to a study of regulatory T cells in long-lasting Graves disease (dated by TCRdb to the early 2020s). Regarding the study in general: Persistent Graves' disease meant more than 5 years of antithyroid drug treatment with TSH receptor autoantibodies that stayed positive. The study took place in China and was registered as a clinical trial. This study used TCR sequencing and RNA sequencing of peripheral blood to compare persistent Graves' disease patients against newly diagnosed Graves' disease patients. A total of some 35 samples underwent TCR sequencing, from 13 patients with persistent Graves' disease and about 20 patients with newly diagnosed Graves' disease. On average, persistent Graves' disease patients in the clinical cohort had been on antithyroid drugs for around ten years. Paper-wide results and their limitations: Persistent patients shared more public clonotypes among themselves (around 3,000) than newly diagnosed patients did (about 900). Only the TCR beta chain was sequenced and analyzed. The study examined only peripheral blood because the primary lesion, thyroid tissue, could not be accessed. Persistent disease showed preferential use of TRBV28, TRBJ1-2 and TRBJ2-5, whereas newly diagnosed disease favored TRBV20-1 and TRBJ2-1. Persistent Graves' disease patients showed lower TCR Shannon entropy and fewer highly expanded clones than newly diagnosed patients, suggesting clonal expansion. The authors noted that the small sample size was a limitation that may lower accuracy.

Interpreted using the paper, the time point label stands for: persistent/refractory GD, antithyroid drugs over 5 years with positive TRAb. For both TCR sequencing and RNA sequencing, RNA was extracted from PBMCs in TRIzol. The diagnosis of Graves' disease followed American Thyroid Association guidelines. Patients for the study were recruited at an endocrinology department in Xi'an, China. From each patient, approximately 9 milliliters of peripheral blood was collected into an EDTA anticoagulant tube. PBMCs were isolated by Ficoll Paque Plus density gradient separation without further T cell sorting. RNA quality was checked with an Agilent 2100 Bioanalyzer and agarose gel, and concentration with a NanoDrop 2000. Library preparation employed multiplex PCR. This sample was sequenced with an Illumina HiSeq 4000. To build TCR beta libraries, CDR3 regions were amplified by Arm-PCR using iRepertoire HTBI primers. Before sequencing, the PCR products went through gel purification. In the authors' own workflow: Across samples, fewer than 70 TRBV and roughly 15 TRBJ segments were identified and used for gene usage analysis of CDR3 amino acid clonotypes. COPE and FqMerger were used to merge the filtered high-quality paired reads into contigs. BLAST was used to align contigs to IMGT TRBV, TRBD and TRBJ reference genes, and CDR3 was defined according to IMGT. Clonotypes above 0.1% frequency were classified as highly expanded clones. Shannon entropy served as the measure of repertoire diversity, while the Gini coefficient captured V-J evenness. A clonotype found in more than one individual was treated as public. In TCRdb, the public reads were trimmed at Q25 with fastp and aligned with MiXCR, with productive beta chains retained. Every entry covers one CDR3 protein and lists the most common genes and DNA from its rows. What appears here as the V and J calls and clone size reflects TCRdb's work, not the paper's. Here the sample has around 510,000 distinct CDR3 sequences; less than 25% occur a single time. The ten largest clones take up 7.8% of the sample.

V ends up 3 bases short and J 8 bases short, with an unmatched junction base count of 6. The CDR3 starts with the cysteine, ends with the phenylalanine, and has 13 residues. Only the CDR3 DNA stays, 39 bases, in frame from base 1. CDR1 SGHAT and CDR2 FQNNGV are derived from the germline V gene. This chain joins TRBV11-2 to TRBJ1-1, and 7 junctional nucleotides match TRBD1. This sequence originates from a female donor with Graves disease. The input for sequencing was peripheral blood mononuclear cells (PBMCs), taken when the disease was refractory, from a patient treated with antithyroid drugs. The DNA sequence follows: TGTGCCAGCAGCTTGGCCGGGACAGCAGAAGCTTTCTTT. Protein translation: CASSLAGTAEAFF. The full variable domain, with segments outside the CDR3 supplied by the reference TRBV11-2 and TRBJ1-1 proteins, appears as EAGVAQSPRYKIIEKRQSVAFWCNPISGHATLYWYQQILGQGPKLLIQFQNNGVVDDSQLPKDRFSAERLKGVDSTLKIQPAKLEDSAVYLCASSLAGTAEAFFGQGTRLTVV.